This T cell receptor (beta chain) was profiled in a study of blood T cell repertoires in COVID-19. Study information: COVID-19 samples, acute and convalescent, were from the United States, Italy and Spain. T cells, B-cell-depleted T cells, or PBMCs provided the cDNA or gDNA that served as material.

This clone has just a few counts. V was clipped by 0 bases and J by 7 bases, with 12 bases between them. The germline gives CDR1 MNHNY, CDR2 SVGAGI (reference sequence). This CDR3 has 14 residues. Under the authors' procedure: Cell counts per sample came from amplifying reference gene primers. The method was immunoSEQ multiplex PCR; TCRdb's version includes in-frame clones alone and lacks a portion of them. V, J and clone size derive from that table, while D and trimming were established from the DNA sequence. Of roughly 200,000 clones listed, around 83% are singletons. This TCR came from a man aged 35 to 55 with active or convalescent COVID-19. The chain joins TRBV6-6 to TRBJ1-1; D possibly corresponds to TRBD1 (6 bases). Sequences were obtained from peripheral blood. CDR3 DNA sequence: TGTGCCAGCAGTTACTCACAGGGCGCCCTTGAAGCTTTCTTT. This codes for CASSYSQGALEAFF.